Listed below are T cell receptor beta chains from one sample, sequenced in a study of blood T cell repertoires in COVID-19. TCRdb keeps only in-frame clones here, not all; method: immunoSEQ multiplex PCR. Of about 350,000 clones listed, roughly nine tenths are singletons. The sequenced material came from peripheral blood. These receptors were taken from a woman aged 60-75 years with COVID-19, enrolled during active disease. The CDR3 runs from the conserved cysteine through the conserved F or W. Each record gives: clone size, V gene, D gene, J gene, CDR3 DNA, CDR3 protein. The D gene is left open where the match is weak. Size values are once, few and many counts, or a class for expanded clones, and some rows have none.

size: NA
V: TRBV29-1
D: TRBD1
J: TRBJ2-1
DNA: TGCAGCGTTGAGGGACAGGGAATTGCAAATGAGCAGTTCTTC
CDR3: CSVEGQGIANEQFF

size: NA
V: TRBV12-5
D: NA
J: TRBJ1-2
DNA: TGTGCTAGTGGTTTGGTAGATGTTGGGACACCACCTTATGGCTACACCTTC
CDR3: CASGLVDVGTPPYGYTF

size: NA
V: TRBV9
D: NA
J: TRBJ2-3
DNA: TGTGCCAGCGGGTTAGGAGTAACTAGCACAGATACGCAGTATTTT
CDR3: CASGLGVTSTDTQYF

size: NA
V: TRBV7-8
D: TRBD1
J: TRBJ1-1
DNA: TGTGCCAGCAGCCCGGGAGCTAGGGACAGCTCAATGAACACTGAAGCTTTCTTT
CDR3: CASSPGARDSSMNTEAFF

size: few
V: TRBV27
D: NA
J: TRBJ1-1
DNA: TGTGCCAGCAGTTTAAAGGGGTTGAAAGCTTTCTTT
CDR3: CASSLKGLKAFF

size: NA
V: TRBV5-4
D: NA
J: TRBJ2-7
DNA: TGTGCCAGCAGCTTCCCGGGACAACGCTCCTACGAGCAGTACTTC
CDR3: CASSFPGQRSYEQYF

size: NA
V: TRBV10-3
D: NA
J: TRBJ2-7
DNA: TGTGCCATCGCCGGTTCCTACGAGCAGTACTTC
CDR3: CAIAGSYEQYF

size: NA
V: TRBV20-1
D: TRBD1
J: TRBJ1-2
DNA: TGCAGTGCTAGTAAACAGGGGTATGGCTACACCTTC
CDR3: CSASKQGYGYTF

size: NA
V: TRBV13
D: TRBD1
J: TRBJ1-1
DNA: TGTGCCAGCAGCCGGGACAGAGACACTGAAGCTTTCTTT
CDR3: CASSRDRDTEAFF

size: NA
V: TRBV29-1
D: NA
J: TRBJ2-1
DNA: TGCAGCGTGTGGGAGCTATCAGTTTTCAGTGAGCAGTTCTTC
CDR3: CSVWELSVFSEQFF

size: NA
V: TRBV18
D: NA
J: TRBJ1-1
DNA: TGTGCCAGCTCACGTCGACAGCTAAACATGAACACTGAAGCTTTCTTT
CDR3: CASSRRQLNMNTEAFF